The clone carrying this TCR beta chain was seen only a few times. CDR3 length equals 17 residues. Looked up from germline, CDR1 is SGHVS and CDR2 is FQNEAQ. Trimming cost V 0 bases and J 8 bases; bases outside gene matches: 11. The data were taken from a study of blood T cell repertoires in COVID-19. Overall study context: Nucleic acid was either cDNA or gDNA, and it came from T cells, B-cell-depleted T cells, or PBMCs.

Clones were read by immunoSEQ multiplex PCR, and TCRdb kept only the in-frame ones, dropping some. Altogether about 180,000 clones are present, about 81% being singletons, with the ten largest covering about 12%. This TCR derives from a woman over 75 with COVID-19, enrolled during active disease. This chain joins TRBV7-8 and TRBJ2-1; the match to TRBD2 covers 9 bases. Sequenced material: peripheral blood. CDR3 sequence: CASSLAEEREAMDEQFF. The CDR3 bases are TGTGCCAGCAGCTTAGCGGAAGAGCGGGAGGCCATGGATGAGCAGTTCTTC. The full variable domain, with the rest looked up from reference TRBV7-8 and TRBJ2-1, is GAGVSQSPRYKVAKRGQDVALRCDPISGHVSLFWYQQALGQGPEFLTYFQNEAQLDKSGLPSDRFFAERPEGSVSTLKIQRTQQEDSAVYLCASSLAEEREAMDEQFFGPGTRLTVL.